This T cell receptor (beta chain) was recovered during a study of beta chain features in type 1 diabetes. General study findings and limits: TCRB CDR3 length was moderately but significantly reduced in all four CD4+ subsets of Type 1 diabetes patients.

cDNA synthesis used the whole RNA isolate, giving expressed TCRB sequences. Clones were read by immunoSEQ multiplex PCR, and TCRdb kept only the in-frame ones, dropping some. Among 250,000 to 350,000 clones listed, over 11% were seen once. Details on this clone: Its antigen is unknown.

Per germline, CDR1 SGHRS and CDR2 YFSETQ. The V end lost 4 bases, the J end lost 7 bases, and 14 bases lay between the germline ends. The CDR3 is made up of 13 amino acids. The receptor's source is a man aged 30 to 45 with type 1 diabetes. The chain uses TRBV5-1 and TRBJ2-5; D not resolved. Sequencing was carried out using naive CD4+ T cells from blood. This chain's CDR3 is CASSPLSEGTQYF. The CDR3 DNA reads as TGCGCCAGCAGCCCTCTGAGCGAAGGGACCCAGTACTTC.